This T cell receptor beta chain was documented in a study of blood T cell repertoires in COVID-19 (dated by TCRdb to 2018 to 2021). Notes on the research overall: Samples from collaborators originated in the United States, Italy and Spain and spanned both the acute and convalescent phases of COVID-19. The sample metadata nearly always contained a de-identified subject ID, COVID-19 status, age in years and sex. The prospective study material was composed of cDNA or gDNA derived from T cells, B-cell-depleted T cells, or PBMCs. Where available, HLA class I and class II types were obtained from metadata supplied by the sample provider rather than from assay-based typing. The samples were drawn from the first 160 participants of the ongoing ImmuneRACE study and from roughly 1,300 subjects provided by 6 global collaborators. A freely available public database, intended as a resource for researchers studying the immune response to SARS-CoV-2, is where the repertoires were released. The dataset comprised deeply sampled blood TCRbeta repertoires from subjects exposed to, actively infected with, or recovered from COVID-19.

Here is what the overall study found, with its caveats: How much clinical and demographic metadata was included differed by source and by participant, and the metadata was provided uncurated.

Enrolling through a virtual design, the prospective study's participants ranged in age from roughly 18 to 89 years and lived across 20 to 25 United States geographic areas. To assign participants to cohorts, the prospective study relied on clinical history that participants themselves reported in a screening survey and a study questionnaire. ImmuneRACE Cohort 3 recovered participants were defined by two consecutive negative NP/OP PCR tests, healthcare professional clearance, or symptom resolution. Mobile phlebotomists in the prospective study collected whole blood, serum and a nasopharyngeal or oropharyngeal swab from every participant. Prospective study participants could optionally give additional blood draws and questionnaires over a roughly two-month period. Prospective study blood samples were shipped either frozen or at room temperature before DNA extraction. The CDR3 holds 15 amino acids from the cysteine to the phenylalanine. Just the 45-base CDR3 DNA is kept, in frame starting at base 1. As encoded in the germline V gene (reference sequence), CDR1 is LGHDT while CDR2 is YNNKEL. Relative to germline, V is 0 bases shorter and J is 4 bases shorter, with 13 bases between their ends.

TCRbeta CDR3 regions were amplified from genomic DNA by means of the immunoSEQ Assay, a bias-controlled multiplex PCR. The authors' pipeline ran thus. The number of nucleated cells in each sample was estimated by amplification of reference gene primers within the assay. Sequence reads were collapsed and filtered to measure the absolute abundance of every unique TCRbeta CDR3 rearrangement. For each sample, productive Simpson clonality was calculated by taking the square root of Simpson's diversity index across productive rearrangements. TCRdb took this table from immuneACCESS and kept in-frame rearrangements with V and J called. Such tables lack part of the clones; where checked against another copy, unresolved V genes explain under half of the gap, and the rest is unexplained. The V and J calls and clone size are taken from that table; D and trimming were inferred from the DNA. This sample gives 300,000 to 350,000 clones in total; 70% to 90% of them show up just once. About 2% of the sample belongs to the ten largest clones.

About this clone itself: There is no known antigen for this receptor. No qualities accompany the bases; no much larger clone lies one base away.

Here the chain combines TRBV3-1 (or the pseudogene TRBV3-2) and TRBJ2-7, with the identity of the D gene unclear. Source material: PBMCs or T cells enriched from blood (not recorded which). The TCR was taken from a man younger than 45 who had recovered from COVID-19. The CDR3 is CASSQEVPYQYEQYF. The nucleotide sequence is given as TGTGCCAGCAGCCAAGAAGTCCCATACCAGTACGAGCAGTACTTC.